This T cell receptor (beta chain) was identified in a study of blood T cells in healthy people across ages. No fewer than 6 million PBMCs went into each sample. The V gene end was trimmed by 2 bases and the J gene end by 1 base; junction bases not matched to a gene: 4. The germline gives CDR1 ENHRY, CDR2 SYGVKD. This CDR3 contains 15 residues. Then a second PCR, running roughly 7 to 12 cycles, was carried out with a sample-barcoded 5' primer and a J-beta primer mix. TCRdb reanalysed the 5' RACE reads using MiXCR and keeps one entry per CDR3 protein. The table lists hundreds of thousands of distinct CDR3 sequences, 58% of them singletons. The sample holds many counts of this clonotype.

This chain uses TRBV10-3 with TRBJ2-5, with 7 bases identical to TRBD2. The TCR originated in a man aged 55 to 69 in good health. The sequencing sample was made of blood. For the CDR3, the DNA is TGTGCCATCAGTGAGGAAGCGGGGTCCCAAGAGACCCAGTACTTC. Translation gives CAISEEAGSQETQYF.